This TCR beta chain comes out of a study of blood T cells in healthy people across ages (dated by TCRdb to between 2015 and 2016). Broadly, across the study: In model experiments, template switching captured roughly one uniquely barcoded TCR beta cDNA molecule for every two T cells. To track age-related changes in TCR beta repertoire diversity, the study relied on deep sequencing normalized with unique cDNA molecular identifiers. Four age groups were formed from the donors: young (average approximately 15 years), middle-aged (approximately 40), aged (62) and long-lived (about 80). To avoid experimental bias, donors of different ages were spread randomly across the sequencing lanes. Two additional independent replicas of 1 million unique cDNA reads from the same blood draw were analyzed for two donors (one aged 18 to 30 and one aged 80 or older). The paper as a whole reports these results and caveats: The percentage of naive T cells measured by flow cytometry correlated strongly with observed TCR beta diversity. Total diversity estimates from one million sequenced T cells were considered lower bounds and underestimates. The CMV infection status of donors was not known, potentially confounding age-related changes in expanded clonotypes. Compared with the aged group, the long-lived group had more naive CD4+ T cells, fewer expanded clones and increased TCR diversity, a pattern suggesting age selection. Since profiling was done on bulk unsorted PBMCs, naive and antigen-experienced compartments could not be conclusively compared. As age increased, observed TCR beta diversity per million T cells dropped in a roughly linear way, and a significant reduction was already evident by age about 36.

Library method: 5' RACE. TCRdb lists the instrument as Illumina HiSeq 2500. The second PCR ran for about 7 to 11 cycles and used a J-beta primer mix along with a sample-barcoded 5' primer. A template-switch 5' adaptor carrying 12 random nucleotides introduced a unique molecular identifier onto each TCR beta cDNA molecule. At least 2.5 million CDR3-containing paired-end reads were obtained from each sample. First-strand cDNA was synthesized from all RNA with the Mint cDNA synthesis kit, primed by a TRBC-specific oligonucleotide. Following uracil-DNA glycosylase treatment, all cDNA underwent a first 18-cycle PCR with the universal primers M1SS and BC2_uni_R. Under the source paper's analysis protocol: For normalization, 1 million high-quality reads, each with a distinct molecular identifier, were randomly selected from each sample. Reads with shared molecular identifiers were discarded instead of being binned into consensus sequences. MiTCR, with a Q25 quality threshold and the strictest error-elimination algorithm, was used for CDR3 identification, clonotype clustering and error correction. Lower-bound total TCR beta diversity was estimated with a nonparametric unseen species model using Euler transformation. TCRdb took the public reads, trimmed them with fastp at Q25, ran MiXCR for clone calling and kept in-frame beta chains. Entries that share a CDR3 protein sequence are merged under the most common genes and DNA. The V and J calls shown here were made by TCRdb, not taken from the authors' results. The sample profile shows 600,000 to 800,000 distinct CDR3 sequences; around 52% of them were found once. The ten largest clones represent roughly 13% of the sample.

Based on the germline V gene (reference sequence), the CDR1 and CDR2 sequences are MNHEY and SMNVEV. Cut back by 4 bases and 2 bases, the V and J ends lie 21 bases apart. The CDR3, cysteine through phenylalanine, is 17 amino acids long. Kept here is only the CDR3 DNA, which spans 51 bases and is read in frame from base 1. The 39 donors, aged roughly 6 to 95 years, were systemically healthy Caucasian individuals from Russia. Approximately 9 milliliters of peripheral blood were collected from each donor into EDTA-treated Vacutainer tubes. PBMCs were isolated by Ficoll-Paque density-gradient centrifugation, with at least 6 million obtained per sample. Total RNA, at least 5.5 micrograms per sample, was extracted from PBMCs with Trizol reagent. For every donor, flow cytometry on a PBMC aliquot measured the percentage of naive CD45RAhigh/CD27high T cells. To note about this clonotype: Its antigen is currently not known. This may come from a read error, since a much larger clone is one base off.

This clonotype was obtained from a woman aged 80 or older in good health. The sequenced sample was blood. The sequence is built from TRBV27 and TRBJ2-7; TRBD2 might be the D gene, on 7 matching bases. The DNA sequence is TGTGCCAGCAGTTGGACAACCTTCGGGGGGCCTCCCTACGAGCAGTACTTC. The translation is CASSWTTFGGPPYEQYF.